The 6 T cell receptor beta chains listed next were all sequenced from one sample in a study of T cell responses to AZD1222 COVID-19 vaccine (dated by TCRdb to 2020 to 2022). The sample's time point, from its label and the paper: about 28 days (+/-7) after the second vaccine dose. The treatment or condition label for this specimen denotes: meningococcal conjugate vaccine given as trial control. The library was obtained by the immunoSEQ multiplex PCR assay. The table comes from immuneACCESS by way of TCRdb, which keeps in-frame sequences with V and J called. Part of the clones is missing from these tables; in studies checked, under half for an unresolved V gene and the rest for unknown reasons. Recorded for this sample are about 75,000 clones; around 88% of them occurred a single time. Of the sample, over 8% falls within the top ten clones. The source material was peripheral blood, sampled 28 days after the second dose of the MenACWY control vaccine. The receptors here all came from an adult who received the MenACWY meningococcal vaccine as a control.

The V gene is TRBV28, the J gene TRBJ1-1; 8 bases match TRBD1. The CDR3 spans 16 residues. CDR1 is MDHEN and CDR2 is SYDVKM in the germline V gene. With V trimmed by 6 bases and J by 0 bases, 9 bases remained unmatched. The chain's CDR3 is CASSLPGQALNTEAFF. The CDR3 coding sequence is TGTGCCAGCAGCCTACCGGGACAGGCGCTGAACACTGAAGCTTTCTTT. Supplemented by reference TRBV28 and TRBJ1-1, the full variable domain reads DVKVTQSSRYLVKRTGEKVFLECVQDMDHENMFWYRQDPGLGLRLIYFSYDVKMKEKGDIPEGYSVSREKKERFSLILESASTNQTSMYLCASSLPGQALNTEAFFGQGTRLTVV.

The chain couples TRBV20-1 to TRBJ1-5; D ambiguous. The CDR3 contains 13 residues. V was clipped by 6 bases and J by 0 bases, with 9 bases between them. Germline-derived CDR1 and CDR2 are DFQATT and SNEGSKA (reference sequence). This CDR3 reads CSASGNSNQPQHF. The CDR3 DNA follows: TGCAGTGCCAGTGGTAATAGCAATCAGCCCCAGCATTTT.

In this sample, this clone turned up once. The J gene is TRBJ1-1, the V gene TRBV6-2 or TRBV6-3; the match to TRBD1 covers 7 bases. Germline V CDR1 and CDR2: MNHEY, SVGEGT. The CDR3 is made up of 12 amino acids. Trimming at V came to 1 base and at J to 7 bases, leaving 0 bases not matched to a gene. Written as DNA, the CDR3 is TGTGCCAGCAGTTACTGGGACAGTGAAGCTTTCTTT. Translating it yields CASSYWDSEAFF.

This clone was picked up a small number of times. The rearrangement links TRBV6-1 to TRBJ1-2; D is unresolved. CDR3 length: 16 amino acids. Germline-derived CDR1 and CDR2 are MNHNS and SASEGT. The V end lost 2 bases, the J end lost 1 base, and 14 bases lay between the germline ends. This chain's CDR3 is CASSEFVGVINYGYTF. CDR3 sequence (DNA): TGTGCCAGCAGTGAATTTGTCGGAGTAATTAACTATGGCTACACCTTC.

V is TRBV13 and J is TRBJ2-1; no definite D call. Germline V gene data show CDR1 as PRHDT and CDR2 as FYEKMQ (reference sequence). V gave up 0 bases and J gave up 3 bases, with 9 bases separating them. The CDR3 has 15 amino acids. The CDR3: CASSLGVADYNEQFF. CDR3 DNA: TGTGCCAGCAGCTTAGGGGTAGCCGACTACAATGAGCAGTTCTTC.

The chain combines TRBV11-1 with TRBJ1-1; 8 bases align to TRBD1. Per germline, CDR1 SGHAT and CDR2 FQDESV (reference sequence). Trimming at V came to 5 bases and at J to 6 bases, leaving 14 bases not matched to a gene. This CDR3 has 16 residues. CDR3 DNA sequence: TGTGCCAGCAGCCCCCCCCAGAGGACAGGGTTTTCTGAAGCTTTCTTT. This encodes CASSPPQRTGFSEAFF.